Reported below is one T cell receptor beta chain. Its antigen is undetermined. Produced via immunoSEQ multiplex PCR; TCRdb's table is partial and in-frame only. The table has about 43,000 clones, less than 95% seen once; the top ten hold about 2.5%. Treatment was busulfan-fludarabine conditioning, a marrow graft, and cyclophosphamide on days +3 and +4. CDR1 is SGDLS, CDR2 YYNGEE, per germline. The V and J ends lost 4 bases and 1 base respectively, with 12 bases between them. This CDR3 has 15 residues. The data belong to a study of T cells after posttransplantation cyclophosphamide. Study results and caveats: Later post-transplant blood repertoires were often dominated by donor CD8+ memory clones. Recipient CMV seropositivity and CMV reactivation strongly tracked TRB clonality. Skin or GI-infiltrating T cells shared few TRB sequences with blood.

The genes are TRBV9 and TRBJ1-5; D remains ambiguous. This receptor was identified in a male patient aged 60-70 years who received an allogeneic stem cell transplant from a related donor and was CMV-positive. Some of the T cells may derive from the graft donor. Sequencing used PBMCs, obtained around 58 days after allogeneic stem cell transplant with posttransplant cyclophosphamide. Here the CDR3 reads CASSPTRLSNQPQHF. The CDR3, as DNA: TGTGCCAGCAGCCCAACCCGGTTGAGCAATCAGCCCCAGCATTTT.